One sample yielded the 30 T cell receptor beta chains listed below, sequenced in a study of blood T cell repertoires in COVID-19. TCRdb keeps only in-frame clones here, not all; method: immunoSEQ multiplex PCR. This sample has over 200,000 clones, with more than 70% found just once. The sequenced sample consisted of peripheral blood. These receptors were taken from a woman in her fifties or sixties with acute or convalescent COVID-19.

The chain employs TRBV28 and TRBJ1-1; unclear D gene. Per germline, CDR1 MDHEN and CDR2 SYDVKM. This CDR3 contains 12 residues. The V gene lost 5 bases and the J gene lost 10 bases, with 14 bases spanning the gap. The DNA for the CDR3 is TGTGCCAGCAGTGAGAAGTTATCTTTAGCTTTCTTT. It yields the protein CASSEKLSLAFF.

This chain uses TRBV7-3 with TRBJ2-1; TRBD2 might be the D (6 bases). The germline gives CDR1 SGHTA, CDR2 FQGTGA. The V and J ends lost 7 bases and 0 bases respectively, with 7 bases between them. CDR3 size: 13 residues. CDR3 coding DNA: TGTGCCAGCATAGCGGACTCCTACAATGAGCAGTTCTTC. This codes for CASIADSYNEQFF. Based on the CDR3 plus reference TRBV7-3 and TRBJ2-1, the full variable domain is GAGVSQTPSNKVTEKGKYVELRCDPISGHTALYWYRQSLGQGPEFLIYFQGTGAADDSGLPNDRFFAVRPEGSVSTLKIQRTERGDSAVYLCASIADSYNEQFFGPGTRLTVL.

The chain carries TRBV11-3 and TRBJ2-1, with D possibly matching TRBD2 (5 bases). The germline V gene encodes CDR1 SGHNT and CDR2 YENEEA. The CDR3 spans 20 residues. Trimming left V 0 bases short and J 2 bases short, with 23 bases between. The CDR3 here is CASSLDRPGWNLLPYNEQFF. CDR3 coding DNA: TGTGCCAGCAGCTTAGATCGGCCGGGGTGGAACCTACTACCCTACAATGAGCAGTTCTTC.

The CDR3 loop is CASSWTGNTEAFF. The CDR3 nucleotides are TGTGCCAGCAGCTGGACAGGGAACACTGAAGCTTTCTTT. The gene calls are TRBV6-5 and TRBJ1-1; 7 positions match TRBD1. CDR3 size: 13 residues. The ends lost 6 bases at V and 1 base at J; junction bases unmatched: 2. Per the germline V gene, CDR1 is MNHEY and CDR2 is SVGAGI.

The V and J genes are TRBV29-1 and TRBJ2-1; TRBD2 agrees at 7 bases. The CDR3 loop spans 16 amino acids. V lost 5 bases and J lost 9; bases outside the gene matches: 19. From germline, CDR1 is SQVTM and CDR2 ANQGSEA. The CDR3 DNA sequence: TGCAGCGTTACCCTCGAGCGGGGAGCCTTCATAGGTGAGCAGTTCTTC. It encodes CSVTLERGAFIGEQFF.

The rearrangement uses TRBV18 and TRBJ1-1; possibly TRBD1 for D (6 bases). Looked up from germline, CDR1 is KGHSH and CDR2 is LQKENI. The CDR3 is made up of 15 amino acids. Trimming left V 1 base short and J 5 bases short, with 14 bases between. CDR3 sequence: CASSPRSAGVTEAFF. In nucleotides, the CDR3 is TGTGCCAGCTCACCACGTTCGGCAGGGGTGACTGAAGCTTTCTTT.

V and J are TRBV7-8 and TRBJ2-7, with D possibly TRBD2 on 5 matching bases. The CDR3 totals 13 residues. Germline V lookup: CDR1 SGHVS, CDR2 FQNEAQ. The V end was cut by 4 bases, the J end by 3 bases, with 10 bases between. CDR3 nucleotides: TGTGCCAGCAGCTACCGGGATCGCTACGAGCAGTACTTC. This translates into CASSYRDRYEQYF.

The genes are TRBV24-1 and TRBJ2-5; 8 nucleotides match TRBD1. Trimming cost V 9 bases and J 1 base; bases outside gene matches: 6. Germline CDR1 KGHDR, CDR2 SFDVKD. The CDR3 totals 14 residues. Here the CDR3 DNA reads TGTGCCACCTCCTACCAGGGGGCCCAAGAGACCCAGTACTTC. This translates into CATSYQGAQETQYF.

This chain connects TRBV28 to TRBJ2-3, with TRBD2 as a possible D gene (5 bases). Trimming removed 2 bases at V and 5 bases at J, with 5 bases between. Germline V CDR1 and CDR2: MDHEN, SYDVKM. This CDR3 is 12 amino acids long. This CDR3 reads CASSLAGDTQYF. For the CDR3, the DNA is TGTGCCAGCAGTTTAGCGGGAGATACGCAGTATTTT. The full variable domain, its missing parts supplied by reference TRBV28 and TRBJ2-3, is DVKVTQSSRYLVKRTGEKVFLECVQDMDHENMFWYRQDPGLGLRLIYFSYDVKMKEKGDIPEGYSVSREKKERFSLILESASTNQTSMYLCASSLAGDTQYFGPGTRLTVL.

The J gene is TRBJ2-1, the V gene TRBV7-8, with 10 nucleotides matching TRBD2. The CDR3 loop spans 15 amino acids. Germline V lookup: CDR1 SGHVS, CDR2 FQNEAQ. Trimming removed 0 bases from V and 6 bases from J; junction bases left unmatched: 2. DNA for the CDR3: TGTGCCAGCAGCTTAGCACTAGCGGGAAGCAATGAGCAGTTCTTC. Its translation: CASSLALAGSNEQFF.

V is TRBV28 and J is TRBJ1-2; 8 bases are shared with TRBD1. Per germline, CDR1 MDHEN and CDR2 SYDVKM. This CDR3 is 16 amino acids long. J lost 4 bases, V lost 4 bases, and 11 bases had no gene match. Here the CDR3 DNA reads TGTGCCAGCAGTTCGCCAACCGGACAGGGCGGCTATGGCTACACCTTC. Translated: CASSSPTGQGGYGYTF.

The CDR3 bases are TGTGCCACATCCGGGACAGGGAATGAAAAACTGTTTTTT. Translation gives CATSGTGNEKLFF. This chain uses TRBV19 with TRBJ1-4; 9 bases line up with TRBD1. This CDR3 spans 13 amino acids. Germline CDR1 LNHDA, CDR2 SQIVND (reference sequence). Germline trimming cut 10 bases from V and 5 bases from J; bases unmatched to any gene: 5.

This clone was recorded only once. The chain combines TRBV9 with TRBJ1-5; D unclear. The CDR3 is 13 residues long. The V end lost 0 bases, the J end lost 5 bases, and 6 bases lay between the germline ends. Germline V gene sequence: CDR1 SGDLS, CDR2 YYNGEE. The CDR3 sequence: CASSVDSDQPQHF. CDR3 in DNA: TGTGCCAGCAGCGTAGACAGTGATCAGCCCCAGCATTTT.

J is TRBJ1-4 and V is TRBV30, with D perhaps matching TRBD1 (6 bases). V lost 3 bases and J lost 7, with 12 bases in between. The CDR3 loop spans 13 amino acids. Germline assignment: CDR1 GTSNPN and CDR2 SVGIG (reference sequence). CDR3 coding DNA: TGTGCCTGGAGCCCTCCCAGGGGTGAAAAACTGTTTTTT. Amino acids: CAWSPPRGEKLFF. Based on the CDR3 plus reference TRBV30 and TRBJ1-4, the full variable domain is SQTIHQWPATLVQPVGSPLSLECTVEGTSNPNLYWYRQAAGRGLQLLFYSVGIGQISSEVPQNLSASRPQDRQFILSSKKLLLSDSGFYLCAWSPPRGEKLFFGSGTQLSVL.

This clone is a singleton in its sample. This sequence joins TRBV7-3 and TRBJ2-5, with a tentative D call TRBD1 (6 bases). V lost 2 bases and J lost 5, with 9 bases in between. CDR1 SGHTA and CDR2 FQGTGA come from the germline V gene. The CDR3 is 13 residues long. CDR3 sequence: CASSLYRGETQYF. The CDR3 coding sequence is TGTGCCAGCAGCTTATATAGGGGGGAGACCCAGTACTTC.

This sequence joins TRBV5-1 and TRBJ2-5; D perhaps matches TRBD1 (6 bases). The length of the CDR3 is 13 residues. Per the germline V gene, CDR1 is SGHRS and CDR2 is YFSETQ. Trimming pared 5 bases from V and 5 bases from J, leaving 13 bases between. CDR3 loop: CASRRQDSETQYF. DNA of the CDR3: TGCGCCAGCAGACGACAGGATTCGGAGACCCAGTACTTC.

This chain joins TRBV24-1 and TRBJ2-1, with TRBD2 identical over 10 bases. The CDR3 spans 17 residues. The germline V gene has CDR1 KGHDR and CDR2 SFDVKD. V shed 1 base and J 7 bases; nucleotides not matched to a gene: 9. CDR3 loop: CATSDFRSLAGENEQFF. CDR3 DNA sequence: TGTGCCACCAGTGATTTTAGGTCGCTAGCGGGAGAAAATGAGCAGTTCTTC.

This rearrangement joins TRBV7-9 to TRBJ2-7; D possibly corresponds to TRBD2 (7 bases). The V end lost 2 bases, the J end lost 2 bases, and 13 bases lay between the germline ends. The CDR3 consists of 15 residues. Germline CDR1 and CDR2: SEHNR and FQNEAQ (reference sequence). CDR3 sequence reads: CASSLIRGAAYEQYF. The CDR3 DNA follows: TGTGCCAGCAGCTTAATTCGGGGGGCGGCCTACGAGCAGTACTTC.

The chain couples TRBV10-1 to TRBJ1-5; TRBD1 agrees at 7 bases. After removal of 0 bases from V and 7 bases from J, the junction contained 12 bases not matched to a gene. Germline V gene lookup returns CDR1 WNHNN and CDR2 SYGVQD (reference sequence). This CDR3 has 17 residues. The CDR3 bases are TGCGCCAGCAGTGAGTCCAAACTAGACAGGGAAAGACAGCCCCAGCATTTT. This gives the protein CASSESKLDRERQPQHF.

The rearrangement joins TRBV28 to TRBJ2-7; 7 bases are a match to TRBD1. CDR3 size: 16 residues. Germline V CDR1 and CDR2: MDHEN, SYDVKM. V shed 6 bases, J shed 1 base, and the junction held 12 bases outside the gene matches. The CDR3 region is CASRRTGRAYSYEQYF. CDR3 nucleotide sequence: TGTGCCAGCAGACGGACAGGTCGAGCGTATTCCTACGAGCAGTACTTC. Supplemented by reference TRBV28 and TRBJ2-7, the full variable domain reads DVKVTQSSRYLVKRTGEKVFLECVQDMDHENMFWYRQDPGLGLRLIYFSYDVKMKEKGDIPEGYSVSREKKERFSLILESASTNQTSMYLCASRRTGRAYSYEQYFGPGTRLTVT.

The J gene is TRBJ2-7, the V gene TRBV5-1; the match to TRBD1 covers 8 bases. Unmatched junction bases numbered 1, after V lost 6 bases and J lost 2 bases. CDR1 and CDR2 (germline): SGHRS, YFSETQ. The CDR3 contains 12 residues. The CDR3 loop reads CASKDRAYEQYF. CDR3 DNA sequence: TGCGCCAGCAAGGACAGGGCCTACGAGCAGTACTTC.

The chain links TRBV7-3 to TRBJ2-3, with D perhaps TRBD1 (6 bases). Per germline, CDR1 SGHTA and CDR2 FQGTGA. The CDR3 totals 13 residues. The V gene lost 5 bases and the J gene lost 2 bases, with 8 bases spanning the gap. CDR3 coding DNA: TGTGCCAGCAGCACAGGGCACACAGATACGCAGTATTTT. This translates into CASSTGHTDTQYF. Based on the CDR3 plus reference TRBV7-3 and TRBJ2-3, the full variable domain is GAGVSQTPSNKVTEKGKYVELRCDPISGHTALYWYRQSLGQGPEFLIYFQGTGAADDSGLPNDRFFAVRPEGSVSTLKIQRTERGDSAVYLCASSTGHTDTQYFGPGTRLTVL.

The chain has TRBV6-5 and TRBJ1-5, with unresolved D. CDR3 length: 16 residues. Germline V gene data show CDR1 as MNHEY and CDR2 as SVGAGI. V was shortened by 0 bases and J by 0 bases, with 9 bases between the two germline ends. CDR3 region: CASSYSVGDSNQPQHF. The DNA for the CDR3 is TGTGCCAGCAGTTACTCCGTAGGAGATAGCAATCAGCCCCAGCATTTT.

The chain combines TRBV24-1 with TRBJ2-2, with 9 bases lining up with TRBD1. J lost 6 bases, V lost 7 bases, and 8 bases had no gene match. The CDR3 is 15 amino acids. Germline CDR1 reads KGHDR; CDR2 reads SFDVKD. The CDR3 nucleotides read TGTGCCACCAGACCGGGACAGGGATGGGCCGGGGAGCTGTTTTTT. Protein product: CATRPGQGWAGELFF.

The chain's CDR3 is CASSLGPITGAGNTIYF. The CDR3 nucleotides are TGTGCCAGCAGCTTGGGGCCAATAACAGGGGCAGGAAACACCATATATTTT. This chain links TRBV5-4 with TRBJ1-3; 7 nucleotides agree with TRBD1. CDR1 and CDR2 (germline): SGHNT, YYREEE (reference sequence). With 0 bases clipped from V and 4 bases from J, the junction kept 10 bases outside the gene matches. The CDR3 consists of 17 residues.

The gene calls are TRBV9 and TRBJ2-7; D perhaps matches TRBD2 (7 bases). This CDR3 spans 15 amino acids. V was pared by 4 bases and J by 4 bases, with 18 bases between. Germline V lookup: CDR1 SGDLS, CDR2 YYNGEE. The CDR3 DNA sequence: TGTGCCAGCAGCAAGGGGGGGACCGCGGGGTACGAGCAGTACTTC. Translating it yields CASSKGGTAGYEQYF.

Worth noting for this clone: Other DNA sequences from this sample encode an identical CDR3 as well. This sequence joins TRBV5-4 and TRBJ2-3; 7 bases are shared with TRBD2. The germline V gene has CDR1 SGHNT and CDR2 YYREEE (reference sequence). V shed 0 bases and J 0 bases; nucleotides not matched to a gene: 4. The CDR3 is made up of 16 amino acids. CDR3 protein: CASSLGGSGSTDTQYF. In nucleotides, the CDR3 is TGTGCCAGCAGCTTGGGGGGTAGCGGGAGCACAGATACGCAGTATTTT.

The gene calls are TRBV11-2 and TRBJ2-7; 11 bases are shared with TRBD2. Per germline, CDR1 SGHAT and CDR2 FQNNGV. The J segment lost 1 base and the V segment lost 5 bases, leaving 7 bases of the junction unmatched. This CDR3 spans 16 amino acids. The CDR3 bases are TGTGCCAGCAGCCCTCTGGGACTAGCGGAGTCCTACGAGCAGTACTTC. Amino acids: CASSPLGLAESYEQYF.

V usage is TRBV18 and J usage is TRBJ1-5; 7 bases are a match to TRBD1. The trim removed 2 bases at V and 0 bases at J, leaving 10 bases unmatched. The CDR3 has 18 amino acids. Per germline, CDR1 KGHSH and CDR2 LQKENI. The CDR3 region has the DNA TGTGCCAGCTCACCAAGGAGGCAGGGGGAGATTAGCAATCAGCCCCAGCATTTT. It specifies CASSPRRQGEISNQPQHF.

This clone appeared once. The chain joins TRBV14 to TRBJ1-2; unclear D gene. The CDR3 is made up of 16 amino acids. V was clipped by 1 base and J by 4 bases, with 16 bases between them. CDR1 and CDR2 from the germline V gene are SGHDN and FVKESK. The CDR3: CASSQVWSVGFYGYTF. CDR3 in DNA: TGTGCCAGCAGCCAAGTCTGGTCAGTGGGCTTCTATGGCTACACCTTC.